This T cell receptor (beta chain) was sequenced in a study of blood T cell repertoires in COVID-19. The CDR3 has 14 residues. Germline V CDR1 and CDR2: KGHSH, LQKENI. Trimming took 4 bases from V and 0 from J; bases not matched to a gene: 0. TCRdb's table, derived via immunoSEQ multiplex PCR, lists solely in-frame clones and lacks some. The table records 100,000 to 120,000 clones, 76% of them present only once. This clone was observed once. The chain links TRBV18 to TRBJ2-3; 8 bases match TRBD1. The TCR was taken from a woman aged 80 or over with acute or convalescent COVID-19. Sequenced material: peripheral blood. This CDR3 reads CASSRTGSTDTQYF. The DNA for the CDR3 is TGTGCCAGCTCACGGACAGGGAGCACAGATACGCAGTATTTT.